The entry that follows covers one TCR beta chain sequence. The antigen it recognizes is unknown. There are no base qualities to consult, and no much larger clone falls within one base. For sequencing of the TCRbeta CDR3 region, genomic DNA was extracted from the sorted cells. The immunoSEQ Assay was used to sequence the TCRbeta CDR3 regions. The table comes from immuneACCESS by way of TCRdb, which keeps in-frame sequences with V and J called. Part of the clones is missing from these tables; in studies checked, under half for an unresolved V gene and the rest for unknown reasons. Here the sample has around 100,000 clones; about 96% occur a single time. 2% to 2.5% of the sample is in the top ten clones. The source of the sample is a study of OX40 agonist ivuxolimab in advanced cancers. For the wider study: The costimulatory receptor OX40 (CD134) was targeted by ivuxolimab, a fully human IgG2 agonistic monoclonal antibody. Intravenous ivuxolimab was administered to patients every 2 weeks at six dose levels: 0.01, 0.1, 0.3, 1.5, 3 and 10 mg/kg. Among the approximately 50 dose-escalation patients, around 20 had hepatocellular carcinoma, around 15 melanoma, 9 renal cell carcinoma and 9 head and neck cancer. The dose-escalation cohort was around 84% male with a mean age of approximately 60 years, ranging from about 20 to 85. Patients were allowed to have had prior anti-PD-1, anti-PD-L1 or anti-CTLA-4 therapy, and 40% to 45% of the dose-escalation patients had previously received checkpoint inhibitors. Partial responses occurred in three dose-escalation patients, of whom one had hepatocellular carcinoma and two had cutaneous melanoma. Peripheral TCRbeta sequencing was intended to test whether TCR sequence diversity was altered and clonal T-cell expansion was caused by ivuxolimab. The paper covers the monotherapy dose-escalation part of the phase I ivuxolimab trial, which included N ≈ 54 patients. The research as a whole found: Low levels of normalized T-cell clonal expansion were also seen in some nonresponding patients. After ivuxolimab, CD8+ T cells had more expanded clones than CD4+ T cells on average. At doses from 0.1 to 3.0 mg/kg, clonal expansion was seen in both CD4+ and CD8+ blood T cells between baseline and week 6. In the 0.1-3.0 mg/kg groups, partial responders had among the lowest normalized peripheral clonal expansion, particularly in CD8+ T cells. The antigen specificity of the peripheral T cells that underwent clonal expansion was not determined.

Patients with a history of autoimmune disease or receiving systemic immunosuppression were excluded from the trial. Peripheral blood for TCR sequencing was collected from all dose cohorts at baseline, on cycle 4 day 1, and on cycle 7 day 1. Samples were obtained from an open-label, multicenter, first-in-human phase I dose-escalation trial of ivuxolimab. Adults with locally advanced or metastatic melanoma, renal cell carcinoma, hepatocellular carcinoma or head and neck squamous cell carcinoma were enrolled in the trial. Before TCR sequencing, CD4+ T cells and CD8+ T cells from peripheral blood were sorted into separate populations. The CDR3 measures 16 amino acids from cysteine to phenylalanine. Left in the record is the CDR3 DNA by itself, 48 bases read in frame from the first base. Via the germline V gene, CDR1 is MGHRA and CDR2 YSYEKL. After removal of 1 base from V and 0 bases from J, the junction retains 5 bases not matched to a gene.

This receptor was taken from an adult with an advanced solid tumor such as melanoma, head and neck, liver or kidney cancer. The material was CD4+ or CD8+ T cells sorted from blood, obtained in a trial of the OX40 agonist ivuxolimab. The V and J genes are TRBV4-1 and TRBJ1-2; 7 bases in the middle match TRBD1. The sequenced DNA: TGCGCCAGCAGCCAAGGGGACAGAAATTCTAACTATGGCTACACCTTC. Its translation reads: CASSQGDRNSNYGYTF.